The TCR beta chain described here comes from a study of regulatory T cells in long-lasting Graves disease (dated by TCRdb to about 2021). About the full investigation: Patients with newly diagnosed Graves' disease had been on antithyroid drugs for under 3 months. TCR sequencing covered some 13 persistent and approximately 20 newly diagnosed Graves' disease patients, 33 samples in total. The study was registered as a clinical trial and conducted in China. Peripheral blood TCR sequencing and RNA sequencing compared persistent Graves' disease patients with newly diagnosed Graves' disease patients. Study-level results and caveats: A larger number of public clonotypes was shared among persistent patients (2,741) than among newly diagnosed patients (around 970). Sequencing and analysis were limited to the TCR beta chain. As a limitation, the authors acknowledged that the small sample size may reduce accuracy. Compared with newly diagnosed patients, patients with persistent Graves' disease had lower TCR Shannon entropy and fewer highly expanded clones, which suggests clonal expansion. Only peripheral blood was studied, because thyroid tissue, the primary lesion, was inaccessible. Preferential use of TRBV28, TRBJ1-2 and TRBJ2-5 was observed in persistent disease, whereas TRBV20-1 and TRBJ2-1 were favored in newly diagnosed disease.

The germline V gene yields MNHNS for CDR1 and SASEGT for CDR2. V loses 7 bases of germline sequence and J loses 13 bases, and the interval between the two ends is 17 bases. Including cysteine and phenylalanine, the CDR3 has 12 amino acids. Only the CDR3 region is kept as DNA, spanning 36 bases read in frame from base 1. The library was built by means of multiplex PCR. Sequencing instrument: Illumina HiSeq 4000. TCR beta libraries were built with iRepertoire HTBI primers and Arm-PCR amplification of CDR3 regions. Before sequencing, the PCR products went through gel purification. The study's processing was this. Across samples, 60 to 70 TRBV and 15 or so TRBJ segments were identified and used for gene usage analysis of CDR3 amino acid clonotypes. Filtered high-quality paired reads were merged into contigs using COPE and FqMerger. BLAST was used to align contigs to IMGT TRBV, TRBD and TRBJ reference genes, and CDR3 was defined according to IMGT. Any clonotype with a frequency above 0.1% was counted as a highly expanded clone. Shannon entropy was used to measure repertoire diversity, and the Gini coefficient was used to measure V-J evenness. Clonotypes shared by more than one individual were considered public. In TCRdb, the public reads were trimmed at Q25 with fastp and aligned with MiXCR, with productive beta chains retained. Duplicate CDR3 protein sequences are folded into a single record with the most common DNA and genes. TCRdb's processing, not the study's, gives the V and J calls here. The sample table holds approximately 400,000 distinct CDR3 sequences, of which around 16% were seen once. The ten largest account for about 24% of the sample.

A few counts support this clonotype. What antigen it recognizes has not been identified. The input lacks base qualities; no much larger clone sits a single base away. Explained via the paper, the time point label denotes: newly diagnosed GD, antithyroid drugs for less than 3 months. For both TCR sequencing and RNA sequencing, RNA was extracted from PBMCs using TRIzol. Graves' disease was diagnosed according to American Thyroid Association guidelines. Recruitment of patients was carried out at an endocrinology department in Xi'an, China. Each patient gave about 9.1 milliliters of peripheral blood, collected in an EDTA anticoagulant tube. PBMCs were isolated by Ficoll Paque Plus density gradient separation without further T cell sorting. An Agilent 2100 Bioanalyzer and agarose gel were used to check RNA quality, while a NanoDrop 2000 measured RNA concentration.

The chain joins TRBV6-1 to TRBJ2-1; a tentative D call is TRBD1 (5 bases match). Sequencing used peripheral blood mononuclear cells (PBMCs), obtained at new diagnosis, from a patient treated with antithyroid drugs. The receptor was isolated from a female donor with Graves disease. The DNA reads as follows: TGTGCCAGCACCAACTCCCAGGGTGTCCAGTTCTTC. The encoded protein is CASTNSQGVQFF.